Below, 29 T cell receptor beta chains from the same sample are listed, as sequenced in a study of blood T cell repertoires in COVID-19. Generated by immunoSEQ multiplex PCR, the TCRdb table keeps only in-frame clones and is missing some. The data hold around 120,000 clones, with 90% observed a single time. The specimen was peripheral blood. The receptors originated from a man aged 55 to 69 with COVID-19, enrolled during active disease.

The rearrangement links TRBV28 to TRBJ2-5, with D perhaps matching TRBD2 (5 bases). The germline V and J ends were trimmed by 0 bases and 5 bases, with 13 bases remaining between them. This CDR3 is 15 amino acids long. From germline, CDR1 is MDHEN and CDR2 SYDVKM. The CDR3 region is CASSLWTGVGETQYF. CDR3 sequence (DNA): TGTGCCAGCAGTTTATGGACCGGGGTGGGCGAGACCCAGTACTTC. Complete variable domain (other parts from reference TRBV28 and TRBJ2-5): DVKVTQSSRYLVKRTGEKVFLECVQDMDHENMFWYRQDPGLGLRLIYFSYDVKMKEKGDIPEGYSVSREKKERFSLILESASTNQTSMYLCASSLWTGVGETQYFGPGTRLLVL.

The CDR3 coding sequence is TGCGCCAGCGGCGAGACAGCCGCTGTTAATGAAAAACTGTTTTTT. Its protein is CASGETAAVNEKLFF. The V gene is TRBV5-1, the J gene TRBJ1-4; possibly TRBD1 for D (5 bases). The ends were cut back, 7 bases at V and 4 bases at J, with 17 bases in the middle. The germline V gene has CDR1 SGHRS and CDR2 YFSETQ. The CDR3 is 15 residues long.

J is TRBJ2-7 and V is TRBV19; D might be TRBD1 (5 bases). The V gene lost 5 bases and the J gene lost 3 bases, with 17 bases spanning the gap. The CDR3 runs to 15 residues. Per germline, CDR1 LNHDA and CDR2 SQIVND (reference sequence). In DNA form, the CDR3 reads TGTGCCAGTAGTCTCGAGCAGGGTGAGGACTACGAGCAGTACTTC. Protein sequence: CASSLEQGEDYEQYF.

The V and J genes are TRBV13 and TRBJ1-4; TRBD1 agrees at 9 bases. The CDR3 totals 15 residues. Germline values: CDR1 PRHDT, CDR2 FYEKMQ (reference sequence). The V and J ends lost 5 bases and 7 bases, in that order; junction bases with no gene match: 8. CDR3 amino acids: CASSPGTGMGEKLFF. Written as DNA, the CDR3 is TGTGCCAGCAGCCCGGGGACAGGGATGGGTGAAAAACTGTTTTTT.

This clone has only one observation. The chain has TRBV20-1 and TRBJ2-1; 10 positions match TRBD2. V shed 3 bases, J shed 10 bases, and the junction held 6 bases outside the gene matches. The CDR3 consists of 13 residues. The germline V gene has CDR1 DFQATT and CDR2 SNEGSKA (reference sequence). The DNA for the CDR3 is TGCAGTGCTAGTTACCTAGCGGGAGAAGAGCAGTTCTTC. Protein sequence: CSASYLAGEEQFF.

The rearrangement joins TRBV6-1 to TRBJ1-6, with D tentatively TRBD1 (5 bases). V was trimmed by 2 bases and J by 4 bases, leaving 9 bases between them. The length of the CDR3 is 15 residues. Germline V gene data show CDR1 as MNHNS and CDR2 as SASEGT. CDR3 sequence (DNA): TGTGCCAGCAGTGAAAAGACAGCTTATAATTCACCCCTCCACTTT. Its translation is CASSEKTAYNSPLHF.

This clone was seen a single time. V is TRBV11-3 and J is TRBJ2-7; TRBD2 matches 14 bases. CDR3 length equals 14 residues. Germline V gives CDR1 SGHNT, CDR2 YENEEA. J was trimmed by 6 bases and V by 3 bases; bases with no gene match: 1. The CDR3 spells CASSLGLAGVEQYF. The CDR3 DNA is TGTGCCAGCAGCTTGGGACTAGCGGGAGTCGAGCAGTACTTC.

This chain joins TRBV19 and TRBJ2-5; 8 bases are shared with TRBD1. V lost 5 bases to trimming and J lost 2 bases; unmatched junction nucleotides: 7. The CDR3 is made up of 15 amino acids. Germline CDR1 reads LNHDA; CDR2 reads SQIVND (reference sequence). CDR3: CASSGQGKSQETQYF. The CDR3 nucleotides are TGTGCCAGTAGTGGACAGGGTAAAAGTCAAGAGACCCAGTACTTC.

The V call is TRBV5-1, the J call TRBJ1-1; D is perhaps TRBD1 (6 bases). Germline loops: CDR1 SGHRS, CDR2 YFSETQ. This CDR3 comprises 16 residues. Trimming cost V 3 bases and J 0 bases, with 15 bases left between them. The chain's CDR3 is CASSWEGRDMNTEAFF. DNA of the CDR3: TGCGCCAGCAGCTGGGAGGGTAGGGACATGAACACTGAAGCTTTCTTT.

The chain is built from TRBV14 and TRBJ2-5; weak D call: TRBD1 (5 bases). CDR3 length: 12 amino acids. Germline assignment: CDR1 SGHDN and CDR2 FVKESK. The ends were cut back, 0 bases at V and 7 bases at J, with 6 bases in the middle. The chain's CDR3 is CASSQDQGTQYF. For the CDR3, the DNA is TGTGCCAGCAGCCAAGATCAGGGGACCCAGTACTTC.

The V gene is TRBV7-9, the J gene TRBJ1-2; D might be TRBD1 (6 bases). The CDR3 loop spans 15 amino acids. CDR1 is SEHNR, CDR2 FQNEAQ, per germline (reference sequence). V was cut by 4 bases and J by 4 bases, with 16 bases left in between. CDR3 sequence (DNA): TGTGCCAGCAGCTCCCCACAGGGTTGGGGCTATGGCTACACCTTC. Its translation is CASSSPQGWGYGYTF.

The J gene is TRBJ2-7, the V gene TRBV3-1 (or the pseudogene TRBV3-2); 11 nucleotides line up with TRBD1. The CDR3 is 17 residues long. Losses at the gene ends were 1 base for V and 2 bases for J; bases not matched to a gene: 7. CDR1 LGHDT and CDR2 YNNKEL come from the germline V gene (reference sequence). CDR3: CASSQATPGQGAYEQYF. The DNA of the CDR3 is TGTGCCAGCAGCCAAGCCACACCGGGACAGGGGGCCTACGAGCAGTACTTC.

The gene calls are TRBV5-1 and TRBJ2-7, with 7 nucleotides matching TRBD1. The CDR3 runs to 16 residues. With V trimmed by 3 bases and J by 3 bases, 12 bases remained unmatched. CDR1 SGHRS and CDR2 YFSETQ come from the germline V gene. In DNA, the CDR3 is TGCGCCAGCAGCTGGGCCCTCCGGGCAGGGGGCTACGAGCAGTACTTC. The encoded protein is CASSWALRAGGYEQYF.

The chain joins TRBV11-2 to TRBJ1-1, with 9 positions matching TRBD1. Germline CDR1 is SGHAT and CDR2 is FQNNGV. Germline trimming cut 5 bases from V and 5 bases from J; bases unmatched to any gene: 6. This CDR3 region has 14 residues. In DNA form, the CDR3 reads TGTGCCAGCAGCATGGACAGGGGCGATACTGAAGCTTTCTTT. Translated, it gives CASSMDRGDTEAFF.

In nucleotides, the CDR3 is TGTGCCAGCAGCGCAGGGGGCAATCAGCCCCAGCATTTT. The encoded protein is CASSAGGNQPQHF. V is TRBV5-6 and J is TRBJ1-5; D is perhaps TRBD1 (6 bases). Germline lookup yields CDR1 SGHDT and CDR2 YYEEEE. This CDR3 has 13 amino acids. The V and J ends lost 4 bases and 2 bases respectively, with 7 bases between them. Filled out from reference TRBV5-6 and TRBJ1-5, the complete variable domain reads DAGVTQSPTHLIKTRGQQVTLRCSPKSGHDTVSWYQQALGQGPQFIFQYYEEEERQRGNFPDRFSGHQFPNYSSELNVNALLLGDSALYLCASSAGGNQPQHFGDGTRLSIL.

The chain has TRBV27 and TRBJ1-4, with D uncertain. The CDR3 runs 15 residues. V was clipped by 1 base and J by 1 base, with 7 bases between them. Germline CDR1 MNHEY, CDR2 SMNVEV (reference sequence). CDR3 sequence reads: CASSLYVGTNEKLFF. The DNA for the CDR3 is TGTGCCAGCAGTTTATACGTCGGAACTAATGAAAAACTGTTTTTT.

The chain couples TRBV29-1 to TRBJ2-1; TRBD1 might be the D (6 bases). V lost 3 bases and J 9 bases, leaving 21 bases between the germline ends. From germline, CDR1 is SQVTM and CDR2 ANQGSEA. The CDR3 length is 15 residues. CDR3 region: CSVDGRGESPAEQFF. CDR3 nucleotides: TGCAGCGTTGACGGCAGGGGCGAATCGCCCGCTGAGCAGTTCTTC.

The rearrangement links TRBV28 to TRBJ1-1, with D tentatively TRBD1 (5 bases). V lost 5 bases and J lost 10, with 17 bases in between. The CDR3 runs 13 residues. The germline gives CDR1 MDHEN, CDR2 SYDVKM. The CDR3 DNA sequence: TGTGCCAGCAGTCAAGGGGCGCCCGGCGGAGCTTTCTTT. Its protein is CASSQGAPGGAFF. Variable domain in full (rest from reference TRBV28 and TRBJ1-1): DVKVTQSSRYLVKRTGEKVFLECVQDMDHENMFWYRQDPGLGLRLIYFSYDVKMKEKGDIPEGYSVSREKKERFSLILESASTNQTSMYLCASSQGAPGGAFFGQGTRLTVV.

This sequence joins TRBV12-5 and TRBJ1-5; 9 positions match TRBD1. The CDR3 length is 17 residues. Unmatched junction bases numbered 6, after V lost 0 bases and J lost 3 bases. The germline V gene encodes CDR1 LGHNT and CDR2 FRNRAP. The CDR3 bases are TGTGCTAGTGGTTTGGTGGGACAGGGAGGCGACAATCAGCCCCAGCATTTT. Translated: CASGLVGQGGDNQPQHF.

The CDR3 sequence is CASSLDWTGASSPLHF. The CDR3 DNA follows: TGTGCCAGCAGCTTAGATTGGACAGGGGCAAGTTCACCCCTCCACTTT. The V and J genes are TRBV2 and TRBJ1-6, with 9 bases lining up with TRBD1. Trimming took 6 bases from V and 9 from J; bases not matched to a gene: 12. Germline CDR1 SNHLY, CDR2 FYNNEI. The CDR3 totals 16 residues.

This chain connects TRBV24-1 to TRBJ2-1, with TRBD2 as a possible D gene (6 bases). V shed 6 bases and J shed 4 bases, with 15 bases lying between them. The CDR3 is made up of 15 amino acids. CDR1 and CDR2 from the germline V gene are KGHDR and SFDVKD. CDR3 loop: CATSRPGLRYNEQFF. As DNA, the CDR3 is TGTGCCACCAGTAGGCCGGGACTTCGGTACAATGAGCAGTTCTTC.

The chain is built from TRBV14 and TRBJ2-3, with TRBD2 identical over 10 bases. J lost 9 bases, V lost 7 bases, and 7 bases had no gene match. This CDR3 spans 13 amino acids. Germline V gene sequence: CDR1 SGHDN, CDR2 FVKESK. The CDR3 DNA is TGTGCCAGCACCTGGACTAGCGGAGGGACGCAGTATTTT. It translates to CASTWTSGGTQYF.

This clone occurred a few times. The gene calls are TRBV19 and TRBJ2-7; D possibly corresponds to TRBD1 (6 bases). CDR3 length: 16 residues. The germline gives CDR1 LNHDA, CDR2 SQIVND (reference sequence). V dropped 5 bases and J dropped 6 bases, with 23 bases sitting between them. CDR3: CASSSQGTPEFGEQYF. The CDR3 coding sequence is TGTGCCAGTAGTTCACAAGGGACACCCGAATTCGGCGAGCAGTACTTC.

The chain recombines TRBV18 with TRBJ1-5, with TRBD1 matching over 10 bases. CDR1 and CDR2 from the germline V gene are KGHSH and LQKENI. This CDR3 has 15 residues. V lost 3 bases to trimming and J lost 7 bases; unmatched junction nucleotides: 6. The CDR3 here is CASSPPGQGSQPQHF. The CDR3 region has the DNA TGTGCCAGCTCACCCCCGGGACAGGGGAGCCAGCCCCAGCATTTT.

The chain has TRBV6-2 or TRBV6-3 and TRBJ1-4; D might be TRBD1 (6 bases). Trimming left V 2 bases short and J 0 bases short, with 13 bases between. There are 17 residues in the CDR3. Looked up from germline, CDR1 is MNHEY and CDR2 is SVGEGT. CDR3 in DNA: TGTGCCAGCAGTTACCGGACAGACCTTGCAACTAATGAAAAACTGTTTTTT. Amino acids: CASSYRTDLATNEKLFF.

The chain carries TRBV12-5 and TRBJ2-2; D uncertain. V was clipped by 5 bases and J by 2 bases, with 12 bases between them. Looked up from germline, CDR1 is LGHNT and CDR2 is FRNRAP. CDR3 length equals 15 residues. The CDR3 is CASGPPGYNTGELFF. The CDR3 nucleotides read TGTGCTAGTGGTCCCCCCGGGTACAACACCGGGGAGCTGTTTTTT.

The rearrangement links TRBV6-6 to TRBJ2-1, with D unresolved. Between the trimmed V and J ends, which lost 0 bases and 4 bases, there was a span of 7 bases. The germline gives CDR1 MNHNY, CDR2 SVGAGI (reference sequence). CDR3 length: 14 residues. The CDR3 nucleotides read TGTGCCAGCAGTTACTCGGTAGAGTACAATGAGCAGTTCTTC. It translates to CASSYSVEYNEQFF.

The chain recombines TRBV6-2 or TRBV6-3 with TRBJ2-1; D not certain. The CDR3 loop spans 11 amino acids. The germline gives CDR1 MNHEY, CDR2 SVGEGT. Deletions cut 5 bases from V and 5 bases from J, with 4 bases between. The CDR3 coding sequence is TGTGCCAGCAGTATCAACAATGAGCAGTTCTTC. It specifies CASSINNEQFF.

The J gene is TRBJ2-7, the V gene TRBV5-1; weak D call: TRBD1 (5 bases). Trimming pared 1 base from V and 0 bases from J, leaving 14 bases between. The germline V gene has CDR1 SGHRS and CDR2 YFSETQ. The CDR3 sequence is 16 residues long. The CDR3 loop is CASSLLGTGVSYEQYF. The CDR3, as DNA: TGCGCCAGCAGCTTGCTTGGTACAGGAGTCTCCTACGAGCAGTACTTC.